What follows is one T cell receptor beta chain and its context. Its antigen is not known. Per the germline V gene, CDR1 is SEHNR and CDR2 is FQNEAQ (reference sequence). The CDR3 covers 15 residues. V was trimmed by 4 bases and J by 10 bases, leaving 20 bases between them. This sample was included in a study of cytomegalovirus exposure and HLA in healthy donors. Study findings and constraints: Later examination showed HLA-associated TCR beta chains had greater clonal expansion than equally common others. Confirmation was obtained in vitro that a few CMV-associated chains are specific for CMV antigens.

PCR employed 60 Vbeta and 13 Jbeta primers. Produced via immunoSEQ multiplex PCR; TCRdb's table is partial and in-frame only. This table has around 65,000 clones, roughly 87% appearing once. What was sequenced was PBMCs. The clonotype was recovered from a female donor in good health and CMV-seronegative. The chain combines TRBV7-9 with TRBJ2-1; possible D gene TRBD1, 6 bases. The CDR3 region is CASSYYGQGSDEQFF. CDR3 sequence (DNA): TGTGCCAGCAGCTACTATGGCCAGGGGTCGGACGAGCAGTTCTTC.